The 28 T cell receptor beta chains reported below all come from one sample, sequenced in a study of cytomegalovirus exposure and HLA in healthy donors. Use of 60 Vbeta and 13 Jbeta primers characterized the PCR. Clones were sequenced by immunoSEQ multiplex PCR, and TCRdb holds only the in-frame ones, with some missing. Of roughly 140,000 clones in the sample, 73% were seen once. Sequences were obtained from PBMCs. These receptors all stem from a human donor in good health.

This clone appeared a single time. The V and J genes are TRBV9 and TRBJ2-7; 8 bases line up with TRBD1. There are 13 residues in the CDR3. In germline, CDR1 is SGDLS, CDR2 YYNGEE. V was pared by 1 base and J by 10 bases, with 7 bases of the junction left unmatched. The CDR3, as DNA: TGTGCCAGCAGCGTATATACAGGGGGAGTTCAGTACTTC. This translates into CASSVYTGGVQYF. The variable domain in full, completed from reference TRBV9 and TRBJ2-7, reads DSGVTQTPKHLITATGQRVTLRCSPRSGDLSVYWYQQSLDQGLQFLIQYYNGEERAKGNILERFSAQQFPDLHSELNLSSLELGDSALYFCASSVYTGGVQYFGPGTRLTVT.

The CDR3 DNA follows: TGTGCCAGCAGTGGAGAAACGAACACTGAAGCTTTCTTT. Encoded protein: CASSGETNTEAFF. The genes are TRBV2 and TRBJ1-1; D call uncertain. This CDR3 spans 13 amino acids. Trimming took 4 bases from V and 1 from J, leaving 7 bases between them. The germline gives CDR1 SNHLY, CDR2 FYNNEI.

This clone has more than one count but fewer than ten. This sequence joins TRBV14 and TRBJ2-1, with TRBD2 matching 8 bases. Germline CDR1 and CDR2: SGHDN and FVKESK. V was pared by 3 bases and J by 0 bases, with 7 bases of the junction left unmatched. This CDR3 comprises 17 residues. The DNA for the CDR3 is TGTGCCAGCAGCCACTCTCTCAGCGGGAGCTCCTACAATGAGCAGTTCTTC. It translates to CASSHSLSGSSYNEQFF.

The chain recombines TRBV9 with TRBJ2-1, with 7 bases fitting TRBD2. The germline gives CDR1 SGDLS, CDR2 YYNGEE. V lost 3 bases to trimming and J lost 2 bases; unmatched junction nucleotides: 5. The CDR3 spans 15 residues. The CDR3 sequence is CASSAGTTPYNEQFF. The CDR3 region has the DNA TGTGCCAGCAGCGCGGGGACTACACCCTACAATGAGCAGTTCTTC.

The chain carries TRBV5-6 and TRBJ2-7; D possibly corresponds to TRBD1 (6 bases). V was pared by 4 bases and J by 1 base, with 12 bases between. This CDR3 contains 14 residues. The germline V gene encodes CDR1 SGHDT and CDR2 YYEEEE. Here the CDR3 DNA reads TGTGCCAGCAGCCAACAGGGTAGGTCCTACGAGCAGTACTTC. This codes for CASSQQGRSYEQYF.

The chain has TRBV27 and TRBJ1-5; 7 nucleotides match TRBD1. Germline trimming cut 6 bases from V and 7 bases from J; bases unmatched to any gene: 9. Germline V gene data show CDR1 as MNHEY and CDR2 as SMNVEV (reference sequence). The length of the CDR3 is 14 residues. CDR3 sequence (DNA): TGTGCCAGCAGCTTAACAGGGGTTGGGCAGCCCCAGCATTTT. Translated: CASSLTGVGQPQHF.

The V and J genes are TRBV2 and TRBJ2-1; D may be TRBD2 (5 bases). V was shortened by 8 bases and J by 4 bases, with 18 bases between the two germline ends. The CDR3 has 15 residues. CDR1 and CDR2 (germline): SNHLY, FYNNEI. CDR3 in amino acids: CASGPPGIRYNEQFF. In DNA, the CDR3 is TGTGCCAGCGGGCCACCGGGAATACGTTACAATGAGCAGTTCTTC.

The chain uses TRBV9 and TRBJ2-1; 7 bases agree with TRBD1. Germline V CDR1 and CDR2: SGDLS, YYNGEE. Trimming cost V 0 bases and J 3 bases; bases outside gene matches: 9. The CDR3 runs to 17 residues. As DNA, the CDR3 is TGTGCCAGCAGCGTAGCATCCGCGGCAGGGGGCTACAATGAGCAGTTCTTC. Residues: CASSVASAAGGYNEQFF.

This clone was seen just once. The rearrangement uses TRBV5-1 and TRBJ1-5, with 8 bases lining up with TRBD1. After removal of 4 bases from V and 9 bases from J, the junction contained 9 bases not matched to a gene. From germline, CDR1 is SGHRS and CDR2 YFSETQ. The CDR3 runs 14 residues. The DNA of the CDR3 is TGCGCCAGCAGCACGGGACAGGCCCTCGGGCCCCAGCATTTT. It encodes CASSTGQALGPQHF. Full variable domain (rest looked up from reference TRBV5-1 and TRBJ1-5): KAGVTQTPRYLIKTRGQQVTLSCSPISGHRSVSWYQQTPGQGLQFLFEYFSETQRNKGNFPGRFSGRQFSNSRSEMNVSTLELGDSALYLCASSTGQALGPQHFGDGTRLSIL.

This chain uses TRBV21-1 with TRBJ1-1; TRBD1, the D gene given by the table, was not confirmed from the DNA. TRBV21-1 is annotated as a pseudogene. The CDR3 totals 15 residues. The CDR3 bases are TGTGCCAGCAGCAAAGCGGCAGGGTCGGAGTCTGAAGCTTTCTTT. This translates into CASSKAAGSESEAFF.

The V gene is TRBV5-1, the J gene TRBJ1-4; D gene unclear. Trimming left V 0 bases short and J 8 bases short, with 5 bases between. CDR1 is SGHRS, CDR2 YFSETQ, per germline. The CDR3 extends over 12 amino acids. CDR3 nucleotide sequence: TGCGCCAGCAGCTTGGATGGCGAAAAACTGTTTTTT. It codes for CASSLDGEKLFF.

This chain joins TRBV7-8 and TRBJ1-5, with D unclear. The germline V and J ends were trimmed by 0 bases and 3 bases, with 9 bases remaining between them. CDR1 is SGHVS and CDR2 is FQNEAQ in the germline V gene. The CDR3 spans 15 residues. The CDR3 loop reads CASSLALASNQPQHF. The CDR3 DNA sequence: TGTGCCAGCAGCTTAGCGCTGGCATCCAATCAGCCCCAGCATTTT. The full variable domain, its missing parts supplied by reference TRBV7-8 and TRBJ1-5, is GAGVSQSPRYKVAKRGQDVALRCDPISGHVSLFWYQQALGQGPEFLTYFQNEAQLDKSGLPSDRFFAERPEGSVSTLKIQRTQQEDSAVYLCASSLALASNQPQHFGDGTRLSIL.

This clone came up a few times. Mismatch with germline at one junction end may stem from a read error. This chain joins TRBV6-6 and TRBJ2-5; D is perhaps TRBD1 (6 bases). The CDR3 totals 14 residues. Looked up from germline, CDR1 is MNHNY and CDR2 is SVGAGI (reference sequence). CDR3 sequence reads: CASSNSDRKETQYF. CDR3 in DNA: TGTGCCAGCAGTAACTCCGACAGGAAAGAGACCCAGTACTTC.

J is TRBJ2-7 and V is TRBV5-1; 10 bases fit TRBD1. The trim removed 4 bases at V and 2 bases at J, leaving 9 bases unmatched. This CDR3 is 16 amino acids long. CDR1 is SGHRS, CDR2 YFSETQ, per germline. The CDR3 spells CASSPRDRGIAYEQYF. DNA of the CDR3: TGCGCCAGCAGCCCCCGGGACAGGGGAATCGCCTACGAGCAGTACTTC.

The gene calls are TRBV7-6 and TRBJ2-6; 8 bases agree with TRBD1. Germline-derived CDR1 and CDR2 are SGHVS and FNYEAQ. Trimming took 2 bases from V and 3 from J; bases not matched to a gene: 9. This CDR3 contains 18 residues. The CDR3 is CASSLFAQGAGGANVLTF. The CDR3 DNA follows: TGTGCCAGCAGCTTATTTGCGCAGGGGGCTGGTGGGGCCAACGTCCTGACTTTC.

CDR3 sequence reads: CASSEGLAVYEQYF. CDR3 coding DNA: TGTGCCAGCAGCGAGGGACTAGCAGTCTACGAGCAGTACTTC. The chain links TRBV9 to TRBJ2-5, with 9 bases identical to TRBD2. TRBJ2-7 explains the end of the DNA better; the J call may be wrong. The CDR3 extends over 14 amino acids. The germline V gene has CDR1 SGDLS and CDR2 YYNGEE.

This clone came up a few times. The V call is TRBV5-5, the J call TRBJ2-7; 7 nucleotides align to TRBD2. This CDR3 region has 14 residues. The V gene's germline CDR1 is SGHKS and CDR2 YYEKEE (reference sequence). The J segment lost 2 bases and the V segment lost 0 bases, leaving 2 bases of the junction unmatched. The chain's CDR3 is CASSLEGGTYEQYF. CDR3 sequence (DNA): TGTGCCAGCAGCTTGGAGGGAGGGACCTACGAGCAGTACTTC. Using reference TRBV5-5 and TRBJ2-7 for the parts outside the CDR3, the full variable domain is DAGVTQSPTHLIKTRGQQVTLRCSPISGHKSVSWYQQVLGQGPQFIFQYYEKEERGRGNFPDRFSARQFPNYSSELNVNALLLGDSALYLCASSLEGGTYEQYFGPGTRLTVT.

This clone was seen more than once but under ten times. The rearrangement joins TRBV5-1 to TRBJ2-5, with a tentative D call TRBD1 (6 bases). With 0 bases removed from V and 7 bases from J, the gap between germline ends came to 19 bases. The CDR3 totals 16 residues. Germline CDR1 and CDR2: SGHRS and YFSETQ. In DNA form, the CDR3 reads TGCGCCAGCAGCTTGGGCGGAAAACAGGGTGAAGGGACCCAGTACTTC. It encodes CASSLGGKQGEGTQYF.

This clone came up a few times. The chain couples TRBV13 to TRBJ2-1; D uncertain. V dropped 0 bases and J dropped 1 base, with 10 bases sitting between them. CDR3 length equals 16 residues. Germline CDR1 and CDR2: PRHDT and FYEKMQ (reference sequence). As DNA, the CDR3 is TGTGCCAGCAGCTTAGGCCTAGTATCGTCCTACAATGAGCAGTTCTTC. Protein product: CASSLGLVSSYNEQFF.

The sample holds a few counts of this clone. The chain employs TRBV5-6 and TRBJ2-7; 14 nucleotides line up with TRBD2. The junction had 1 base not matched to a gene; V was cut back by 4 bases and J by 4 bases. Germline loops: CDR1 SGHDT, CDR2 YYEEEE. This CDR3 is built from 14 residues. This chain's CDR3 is CASSRTSGRYEQYF. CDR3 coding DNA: TGTGCCAGCAGCCGGACTAGCGGGAGGTACGAGCAGTACTTC.

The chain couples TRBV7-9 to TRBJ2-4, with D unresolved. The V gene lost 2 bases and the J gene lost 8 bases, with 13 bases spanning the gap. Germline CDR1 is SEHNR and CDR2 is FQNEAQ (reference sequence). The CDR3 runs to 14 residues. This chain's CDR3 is CASSLQTLGDIQYF. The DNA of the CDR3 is TGTGCCAGCAGCTTACAAACCTTAGGAGACATTCAGTACTTC.

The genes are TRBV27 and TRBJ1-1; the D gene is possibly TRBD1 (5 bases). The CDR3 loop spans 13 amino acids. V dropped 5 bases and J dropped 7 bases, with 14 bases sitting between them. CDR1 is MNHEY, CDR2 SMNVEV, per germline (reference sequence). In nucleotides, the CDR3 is TGTGCCAGCAGTCGCCTGGGCGGGGGTGAAGCTTTCTTT. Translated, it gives CASSRLGGGEAFF.

CDR3 DNA: TGTGCCAGTAGTATCCGACAGGCTGGAAACACCATATATTTT. Translated, it gives CASSIRQAGNTIYF. This sequence joins TRBV19 and TRBJ1-3; possibly TRBD1 for D (6 bases). This CDR3 region has 14 residues. V lost 3 bases to trimming and J lost 2 bases, with 8 bases between them. The germline V gene has CDR1 LNHDA and CDR2 SQIVND (reference sequence). Based on the CDR3 plus reference TRBV19 and TRBJ1-3, the full variable domain is DGGITQSPKYLFRKEGQNVTLSCEQNLNHDAMYWYRQDPGQGLRLIYYSQIVNDFQKGDIAEGYSVSREKKESFPLTVTSAQKNPTAFYLCASSIRQAGNTIYFGEGSWLTVV.

CDR3 residues: CASSRQRLNEQFF. CDR3 in DNA: TGTGCCAGCAGTCGACAGAGGCTCAATGAGCAGTTCTTC. The chain joins TRBV27 to TRBJ2-1; weak D call: TRBD1 (5 bases). Per germline, CDR1 MNHEY and CDR2 SMNVEV (reference sequence). With 5 bases removed from V and 6 bases from J, the gap between germline ends came to 11 bases. This CDR3 is built from 13 residues.

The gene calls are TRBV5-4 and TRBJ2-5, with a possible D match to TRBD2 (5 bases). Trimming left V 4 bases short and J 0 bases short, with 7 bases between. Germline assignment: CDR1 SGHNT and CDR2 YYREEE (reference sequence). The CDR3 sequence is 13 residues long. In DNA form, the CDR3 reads TGTGCCAGCAGCCCGGACTACCAAGAGACCCAGTACTTC. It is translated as CASSPDYQETQYF.

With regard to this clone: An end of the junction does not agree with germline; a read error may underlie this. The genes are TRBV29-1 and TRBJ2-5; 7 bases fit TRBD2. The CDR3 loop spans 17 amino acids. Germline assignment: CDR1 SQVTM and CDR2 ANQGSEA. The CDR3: CSVEDDEGRGPQEAQYF. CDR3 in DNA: TGCAGCGTTGAAGATGATGAGGGGAGGGGACCCCAAGAGGCCCAGTACTTC. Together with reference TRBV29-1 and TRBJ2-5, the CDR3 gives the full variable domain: SAVISQKPSRDICQRGTSLTIQCQVDSQVTMMFWYRQQPGQSLTLIATANQGSEATYESGFVIDKFPISRPNLTFSTLTVSNMSPEDSSIYLCSVEDDEGRGPQEAQYFGPGTRLLVL.

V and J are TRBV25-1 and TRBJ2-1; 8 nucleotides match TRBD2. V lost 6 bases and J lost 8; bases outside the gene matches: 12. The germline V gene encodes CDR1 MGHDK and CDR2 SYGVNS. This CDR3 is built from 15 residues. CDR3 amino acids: CASREEHSGKYEQFF. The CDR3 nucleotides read TGTGCCAGCAGGGAAGAGCATAGCGGGAAATATGAGCAGTTCTTC.

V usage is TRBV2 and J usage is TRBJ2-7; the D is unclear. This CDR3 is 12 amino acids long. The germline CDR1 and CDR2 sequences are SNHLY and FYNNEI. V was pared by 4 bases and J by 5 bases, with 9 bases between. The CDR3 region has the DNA TGTGCCAGCAGTGTGGGTAGCCACGAGCAGTACTTC. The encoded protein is CASSVGSHEQYF.